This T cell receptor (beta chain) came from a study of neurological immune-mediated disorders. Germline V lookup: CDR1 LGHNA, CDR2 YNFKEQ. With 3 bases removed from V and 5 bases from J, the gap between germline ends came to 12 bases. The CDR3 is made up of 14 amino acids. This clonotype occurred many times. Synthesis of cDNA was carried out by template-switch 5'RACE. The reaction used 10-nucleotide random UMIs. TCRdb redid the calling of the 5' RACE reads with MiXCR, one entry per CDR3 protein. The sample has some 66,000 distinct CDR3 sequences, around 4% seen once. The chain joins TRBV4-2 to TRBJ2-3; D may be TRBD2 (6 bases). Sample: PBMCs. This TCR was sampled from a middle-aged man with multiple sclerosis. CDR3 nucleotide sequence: TGTGCCAGCAGCCAGCCCCGGAGGGGAGATACGCAGTATTTT. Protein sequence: CASSQPRRGDTQYF.